Listed below are T cell receptor beta chains from one sample, sequenced in a study of blood T cell repertoires in COVID-19. The method was immunoSEQ multiplex PCR; TCRdb's version includes in-frame clones alone and lacks a portion of them. The sample has roughly 330,000 clones; more than 70% are singletons. Sample: PBMCs or T cells enriched from blood (not recorded which). Receptor source: a woman aged 25 to 39 who had recovered from COVID-19. Each CDR3 is given with its conserved first and last residue. The order of the fields is clone size, V gene, J gene, CDR3 protein. Clone size is not always given. Where it is, it says once, few, many or a class for expanded clones.

-	TRBV5-1	TRBJ2-1	CASSIQRGAYNEQFF
-	TRBV5-1	TRBJ1-1	CASSLARDRGLLNTEAFF
-	TRBV4-1	TRBJ2-3	CASSQVPPGADTQYF
few	TRBV15	TRBJ2-3	CATAGGPRDTQYF
-	TRBV9	TRBJ1-2	CASRPDPDRPGGYTF
-	TRBV18	TRBJ2-3	CASSLRGDTQYF
-	TRBV28	TRBJ1-4	CASSSYGATNEKLFF
few	TRBV7-9	TRBJ1-2	CASSLELPVFLTF
-	TRBV2	TRBJ1-2	CASVSLSANYGYTF
-	TRBV6-5	TRBJ1-1	CASGTGESEAFF
once	TRBV28	TRBJ1-4	CASSPPGGTNEKLFF
-	TRBV9	TRBJ1-2	CASRRQGTNYGYTF
-	TRBV2	TRBJ1-6	CASKGGTASPNSPLHF
once	TRBV3-1/TRBV3-2	TRBJ1-1	CASSLSVGGTEAFF
-	TRBV19	TRBJ1-1	CASSMGAANTEAFF
-	TRBV15	TRBJ1-4	CATSRDRPLNEKLFF
-	TRBV4-2	TRBJ1-1	CASSQPRDGSAFF
once	TRBV3-1/TRBV3-2	TRBJ1-6	CASSQQPGQGNSPLHF
-	TRBV4-2	TRBJ1-4	CASSQVGAETNEKLFF
-	TRBV3-1/TRBV3-2	TRBJ1-2	CASRLDSANYGYTF
-	TRBV3-1/TRBV3-2	TRBJ2-7	CASSQLSRVPVEQYF
once	TRBV10-3	TRBJ1-2	CAISVKKGEYGYTF
-	TRBV19	TRBJ1-2	CASTDSLYGYTF
-	TRBV4-2	TRBJ1-1	CASSLGQGGRKNTEAFF
-	TRBV20-1	TRBJ1-4	CSALYDEKLFF
-	TRBV7-3	TRBJ2-1	CASSKGLAAYNEQFF
-	TRBV28	TRBJ1-2	CASSRGGYGYTF
-	TRBV28	TRBJ2-1	CASSFRTGQISYNEQFF
few	TRBV9	TRBJ2-3	CASSWGQGLTDTQYF
-	TRBV12-3/TRBV12-4	TRBJ1-5	CASARGNQPQHF
-	TRBV2	TRBJ1-1	CASRRTDLNTEAFF
-	TRBV19	TRBJ1-2	CASTTGGGGYTF
-	TRBV29-1	TRBJ2-5	CSVVVWQAIQETQYF
few	TRBV5-6	TRBJ1-2	CASSFGTGRGYTF
-	TRBV9	TRBJ1-1	CASSVASVVRSNTEAFF
-	TRBV19	TRBJ2-5	CASSRTNQETQYF
-	TRBV4-2	TRBJ1-2	CASSPASDRFDGYTF